This T cell receptor (beta chain) originates from a study of T cell repertoires in cytomegalovirus infection. One entry per CDR3 protein, called by TCRdb with MiXCR from the reads. Counted here are 650,000 to 850,000 distinct CDR3 sequences, about 28% occurring once; the ten biggest clones make up roughly 13%. With respect to this clonotype: Its antigen is not identified.

V was pared by 8 bases and J by 7 bases, with 10 bases of the junction left unmatched. The CDR3 spans 14 residues. The germline gives CDR1 SEHNR, CDR2 FQNEAQ (reference sequence). This sample comprised cultured CD8+ T cells from PBMCs, obtained from culture after CMV antigen stimulation. The chain uses TRBV7-9 and TRBJ2-1; 8 bases map to TRBD2. The source of this sequence is a human donor in good health (CMV status not recorded). Some clones in this sample may be carry-over from other donors' samples. The DNA for the CDR3 is TGTGCCAGCTTATTGCGGGGGGCCACGAATGAGCAGTTCTTC. Encoded protein: CASLLRGATNEQFF.